The rows below give T cell receptor beta chains drawn from one sample of a study of T-cell memory formation after mild COVID-19. TCRdb reprocessed the 5' RACE reads with MiXCR, giving one entry per CDR3 protein. In the table there are tens of thousands of distinct CDR3 sequences, approximately 9% of which are singletons. Sequences were obtained from PBMCs or a T cell subset sorted from them (not recorded which). Every receptor here comes from an adult woman who had mild COVID-19 (a few samples of this study predate the infection). Cell type and time point are not known. CDR3s include the opening cysteine and the closing phenylalanine or tryptophan. Fields, in order: V gene, D gene, J gene, clone size, CDR3 length, CDR3 DNA, CDR3 protein. D genes are given only for firm matches. Part of the rows lack a size; the others show once, few, many or a class for expanded clones.

>TRBV11-3|.|TRBJ2-1|many|15
TGTGCCAGCAGCTTAGGCCCTCTAAGACAAAATGAGCAGTTCTTC
CASSLGPLRQNEQFF
>TRBV6-1|.|TRBJ2-1|.|15
TGTGCCAGCGATTCGAACCTTCGGCTCTACAATGAGCAGTTCTTC
CASDSNLRLYNEQFF
>TRBV5-1|.|TRBJ2-2|many|14
TGCGCCAGCAGCCCAGGAATGAACACCGGGGAGCTGTTTTTT
CASSPGMNTGELFF
>TRBV7-8|.|TRBJ2-2|few|17
TGTGCCAGCAGCTTAGCGTACTTCAGGGGGGGGACCGGGGAGCTGTTTTTT
CASSLAYFRGGTGELFF
>TRBV7-2|TRBD1|TRBJ1-1|few|17
TGTGCCAGCAGCTTAGCGGGTGTTACAGGGGCGAACACTGAAGCTTTCTTT
CASSLAGVTGANTEAFF
>TRBV7-9|TRBD1|TRBJ2-7|few|15
TGTGCCAGCAGCTTAGGGGGACAGGCCTCCTACGAGCAGTACTTC
CASSLGGQASYEQYF
>TRBV4-2|.|TRBJ2-7|.|13
TGTGCCAGCAGCCAAGGGGCTCAAGGCGAGCAGTACTTC
CASSQGAQGEQYF
>TRBV4-1|.|TRBJ2-7|.|14
TGCGCCAGCAGCCAAGAGGGCTGGGAATACGAGCAGTACTTC
CASSQEGWEYEQYF
>TRBV6-1|.|TRBJ1-3|few|15
TGTGCCAGCAGTGATAAAAGGGGAGCTGGAAACACCATATATTTT
CASSDKRGAGNTIYF
>TRBV19|TRBD2|TRBJ2-5|.|13
TGTGCCAGTAGCGGGGGGATTCAAGAGACCCAGTACTTC
CASSGGIQETQYF
>TRBV20-1|.|TRBJ2-1|many|11
TGCAGTGCTCCTAGCCCCAATGAGCAGTTCTTC
CSAPSPNEQFF